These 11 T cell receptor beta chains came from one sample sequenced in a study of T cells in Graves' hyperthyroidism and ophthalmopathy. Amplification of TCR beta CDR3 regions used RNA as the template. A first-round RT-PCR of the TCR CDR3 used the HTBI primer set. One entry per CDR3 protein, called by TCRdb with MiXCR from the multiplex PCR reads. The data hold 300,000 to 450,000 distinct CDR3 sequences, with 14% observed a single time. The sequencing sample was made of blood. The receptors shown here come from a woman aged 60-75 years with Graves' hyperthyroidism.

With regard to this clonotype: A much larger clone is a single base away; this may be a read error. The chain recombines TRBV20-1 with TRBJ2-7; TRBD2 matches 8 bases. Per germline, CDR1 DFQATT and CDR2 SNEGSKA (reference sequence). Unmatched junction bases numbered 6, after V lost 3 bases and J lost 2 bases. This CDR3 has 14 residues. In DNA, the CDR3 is TGCAGTGCTAGTAGCATAGCGGGACCCTACGAGCAGTACTTC. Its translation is CSASSIAGPYEQYF.

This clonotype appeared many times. The CDR3 reads CASSQGDYDYNEQFF. The CDR3 nucleotides are TGTGCCAGCAGCCAAGGGGACTACGATTACAATGAGCAGTTCTTC. The chain recombines TRBV3-1 with TRBJ2-1, with 7 bases identical to TRBD2. In germline, CDR1 is LGHDT, CDR2 YNNKEL (reference sequence). V lost 1 base, J lost 4 bases, and 4 bases stayed unmatched. The CDR3 contains 15 residues.

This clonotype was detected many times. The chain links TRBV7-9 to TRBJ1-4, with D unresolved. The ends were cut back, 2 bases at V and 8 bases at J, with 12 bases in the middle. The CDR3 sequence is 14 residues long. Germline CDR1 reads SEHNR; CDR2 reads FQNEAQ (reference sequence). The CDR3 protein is CASSLSLSGEKLFF. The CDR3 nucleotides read TGTGCCAGCAGCTTATCCCTTAGCGGAGAAAAACTGTTTTTT.

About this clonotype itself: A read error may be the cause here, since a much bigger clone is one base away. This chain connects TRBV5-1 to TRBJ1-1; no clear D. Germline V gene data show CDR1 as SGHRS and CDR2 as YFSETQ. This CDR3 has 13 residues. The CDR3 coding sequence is TGCGCCTGCAGCTTGTTTCAGGTTACTGAAGCTTTCTTT. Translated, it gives CACSLFQVTEAFF.

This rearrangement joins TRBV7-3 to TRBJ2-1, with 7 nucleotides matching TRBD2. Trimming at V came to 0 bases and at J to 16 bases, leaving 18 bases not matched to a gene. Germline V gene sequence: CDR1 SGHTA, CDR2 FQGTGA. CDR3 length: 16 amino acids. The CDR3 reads CASSLTSFAQRGNKFF. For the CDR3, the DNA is TGTGCCAGCAGCTTAACGTCTTTTGCCCAGCGGGGAAACAAATTCTTC.

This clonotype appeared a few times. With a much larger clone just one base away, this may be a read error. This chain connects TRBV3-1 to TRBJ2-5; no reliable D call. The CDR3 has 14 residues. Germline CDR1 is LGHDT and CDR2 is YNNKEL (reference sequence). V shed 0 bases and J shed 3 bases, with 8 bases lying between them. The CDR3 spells CASSQDPAEETQYF. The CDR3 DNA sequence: TGTGCCAGCAGCCAAGATCCGGCTGAAGAGACCCAGTACTTC.

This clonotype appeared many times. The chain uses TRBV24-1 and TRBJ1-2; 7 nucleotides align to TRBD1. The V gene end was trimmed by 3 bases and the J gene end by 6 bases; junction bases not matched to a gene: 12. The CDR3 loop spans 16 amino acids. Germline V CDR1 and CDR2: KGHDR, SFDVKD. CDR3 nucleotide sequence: TGTGCCACCAGTGATACCAGACCGACAGGGAGGCATGGCTACACCTTC. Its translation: CATSDTRPTGRHGYTF.

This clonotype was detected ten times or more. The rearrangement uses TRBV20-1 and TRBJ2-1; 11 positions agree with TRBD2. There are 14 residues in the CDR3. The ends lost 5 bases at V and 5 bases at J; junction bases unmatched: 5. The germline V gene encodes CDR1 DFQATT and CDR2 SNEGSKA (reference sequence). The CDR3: CSAPGTSGDNEQFF. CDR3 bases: TGCAGTGCTCCCGGGACTAGCGGTGACAATGAGCAGTTCTTC.

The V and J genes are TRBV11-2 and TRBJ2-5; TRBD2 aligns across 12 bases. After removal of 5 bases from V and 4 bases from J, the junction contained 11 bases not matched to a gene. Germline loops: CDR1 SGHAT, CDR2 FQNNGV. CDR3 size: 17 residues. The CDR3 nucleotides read TGTGCCAGCAGCCGCCCCCGACTAGCGGGGGCGGCAGAGACCCAGTACTTC. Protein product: CASSRPRLAGAAETQYF. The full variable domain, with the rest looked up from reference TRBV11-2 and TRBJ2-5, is EAGVAQSPRYKIIEKRQSVAFWCNPISGHATLYWYQQILGQGPKLLIQFQNNGVVDDSQLPKDRFSAERLKGVDSTLKIQPAKLEDSAVYLCASSRPRLAGAAETQYFGPGTRLLVL.

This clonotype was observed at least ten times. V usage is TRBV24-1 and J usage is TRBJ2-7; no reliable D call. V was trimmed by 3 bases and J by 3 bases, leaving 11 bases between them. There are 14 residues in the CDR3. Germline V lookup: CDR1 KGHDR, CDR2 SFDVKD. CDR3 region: CATSDPLAGYEQYF. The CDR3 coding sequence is TGTGCCACCAGTGATCCCCTCGCAGGCTACGAGCAGTACTTC.

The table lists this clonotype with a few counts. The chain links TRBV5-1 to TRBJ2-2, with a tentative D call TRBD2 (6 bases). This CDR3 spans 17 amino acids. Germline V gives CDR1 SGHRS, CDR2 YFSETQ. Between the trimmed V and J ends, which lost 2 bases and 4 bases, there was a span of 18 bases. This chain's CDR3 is CASSFRLGSGVTGELFF. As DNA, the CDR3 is TGCGCCAGCAGCTTTCGTTTGGGTAGCGGAGTCACCGGGGAGCTGTTTTTT.